This T cell receptor beta chain was sequenced for a study of CD8 T cells in ankylosing spondylitis. A note on this clonotype: Its antigen remains unidentified.

TCRdb ran MiXCR on the 5' RACE reads and lists one entry per CDR3 protein. The data contain 500,000 or so distinct CDR3 sequences, less than 6% of them seen just once; the ten biggest clones take up roughly 3.3%. Study observations and caveats: Matched ankylosing spondylitis synovial fluid reportedly showed significant enrichment of disease-linked clones. Disease-linked clones, CD8+, were relatively rare in peripheral blood. Both synovial fluid and blood in reactive arthritis had previously been reported to carry some motif variants. Seemingly characteristic of ankylosing spondylitis blood was a TCR beta motif consisting of 7 or 8 highly homologous variants.

Germline V gene data show CDR1 as MNHEY and CDR2 as SMNVEV (reference sequence). V lost 0 bases to trimming and J lost 3 bases, with 12 bases between them. The CDR3 covers 16 residues. Sequencing was carried out using blood, either unsorted or a sorted T cell fraction (not recorded which). V usage is TRBV27 and J usage is TRBJ2-4, with D maybe TRBD1 (5 bases). This receptor was obtained from a male donor with ankylosing spondylitis. The CDR3 region has the DNA TGTGCCAGCAGTTTATCGCAGGGATCCCTCAAAAACATTCAGTACTTC. As protein: CASSLSQGSLKNIQYF.